Listed here are 19 T cell receptor beta chains from one sample, sequenced in a study of cytomegalovirus exposure and HLA in healthy donors. 13 Jbeta primers and 60 Vbeta primers were used for the PCR. The assay was immunoSEQ multiplex PCR, and TCRdb's table has in-frame clones only and misses some. Found here are roughly 99,000 clones, 74% of them singletons; the top ten hold about 1.7%. Specimen: PBMCs. These receptors came from a male donor in good health and CMV-seronegative.

This chain links TRBV13 with TRBJ2-2; D might be TRBD1 (6 bases). Per the germline V gene, CDR1 is PRHDT and CDR2 is FYEKMQ (reference sequence). Trimming removed 6 bases at V and 6 bases at J, with 8 bases between. There are 12 residues in the CDR3. CDR3 loop: CASSKGAGELFF. The CDR3 DNA reads as TGTGCCAGCAGTAAGGGGGCCGGGGAGCTGTTTTTT.

The CDR3 DNA follows: TGTGCCAGCAGTTTATCATTGGGACACTACTATGGCTACACCTTC. Translating gives CASSLSLGHYYGYTF. This chain links TRBV28 with TRBJ1-2; D is possibly TRBD1 (6 bases). The CDR3 length is 15 residues. V was clipped by 1 base and J by 3 bases, with 12 bases between them. Germline-derived CDR1 and CDR2 are MDHEN and SYDVKM.

The rearrangement joins TRBV5-6 to TRBJ2-5; 8 positions agree with TRBD1. Germline trimming cut 2 bases from V and 2 bases from J; bases unmatched to any gene: 8. Germline V gene data show CDR1 as SGHDT and CDR2 as YYEEEE. The CDR3 runs to 16 residues. The CDR3 sequence is CASSFTVTGGQETQYF. DNA of the CDR3: TGTGCCAGCAGCTTCACAGTCACAGGGGGACAAGAGACCCAGTACTTC.

This clone was seen a single time. The chain recombines TRBV7-9 with TRBJ1-2, with D possibly being TRBD1 (5 bases). The germline V gene has CDR1 SEHNR and CDR2 FQNEAQ (reference sequence). The CDR3 is 14 residues long. The V end lost 4 bases, the J end lost 8 bases, and 17 bases lay between the germline ends. Here the CDR3 DNA reads TGTGCCAGCAGCTCGACTGGGAGGTGGGGCGGCTACACCTTC. It is translated as CASSSTGRWGGYTF.

V gene TRBV27 combines with J gene TRBJ2-5; 8 nucleotides align to TRBD2. There are 16 residues in the CDR3. The V gene end was trimmed by 0 bases and the J gene end by 2 bases; junction bases not matched to a gene: 5. The germline V gene encodes CDR1 MNHEY and CDR2 SMNVEV (reference sequence). The CDR3 protein is CASSLSAGERQETQYF. CDR3 nucleotide sequence: TGTGCCAGCAGTTTATCAGCGGGAGAGCGTCAAGAGACCCAGTACTTC.

This clone showed up just a few times. This chain links TRBV30 with TRBJ2-3, with 15 bases aligning to TRBD2. This CDR3 spans 16 amino acids. The ends lost 1 base at V and 6 bases at J; junction bases unmatched: 5. From germline, CDR1 is GTSNPN and CDR2 SVGIG (reference sequence). CDR3 sequence: CAWSAGTSGRSDTQYF. Here the CDR3 DNA reads TGTGCCTGGAGTGCCGGGACTAGCGGGAGGAGTGATACGCAGTATTTT.

V is TRBV5-1 and J is TRBJ1-1, with D tentatively TRBD1 (5 bases). In germline, CDR1 is SGHRS, CDR2 YFSETQ. The V and J ends lost 4 bases and 3 bases respectively, with 16 bases between them. There are 15 residues in the CDR3. This chain's CDR3 is CASSPEVPGYTEAFF. In nucleotides, the CDR3 is TGCGCCAGCAGCCCCGAGGTCCCAGGGTACACTGAAGCTTTCTTT.

The V gene is TRBV6-6, the J gene TRBJ1-1; D ambiguous. The germline gives CDR1 MNHNY, CDR2 SVGAGI (reference sequence). V lost 4 bases to trimming and J lost 1 base, with 7 bases between them. The CDR3 spans 13 residues. The CDR3 loop reads CASSSTRNTEAFF. In DNA form, the CDR3 reads TGTGCCAGCAGTTCGACACGGAACACTGAAGCTTTCTTT.

The rearrangement uses TRBV6-6 and TRBJ1-1, with TRBD1 matching 7 bases. Germline loops: CDR1 MNHNY, CDR2 SVGAGI (reference sequence). This CDR3 region has 13 residues. Trimming at V came to 6 bases and at J to 4 bases, leaving 5 bases not matched to a gene. The CDR3 reads CASSDRVSTEAFF. DNA for the CDR3: TGTGCCAGCAGCGACAGGGTTAGCACTGAAGCTTTCTTT.

The CDR3 here is CASSFQRTSGPSYNEQFF. As DNA, the CDR3 is TGTGCCAGCAGCTTCCAAAGGACTAGCGGGCCCTCCTACAATGAGCAGTTCTTC. The chain carries TRBV5-8 and TRBJ2-1; the match to TRBD2 covers 11 bases. The length of the CDR3 is 18 residues. Germline V gene lookup returns CDR1 SGHTS and CDR2 YDEGEE. Trimming cost V 2 bases and J 0 bases; bases outside gene matches: 7. Looking up the rest from reference TRBV5-8 and TRBJ2-1 gives the full variable domain: EAGVTQSPTHLIKTRGQQATLRCSPISGHTSVYWYQQALGLGLQFLLWYDEGEERNRGNFPPRFSGRQFPNYSSELNVNALELEDSALYLCASSFQRTSGPSYNEQFFGPGTRLTVL.

The chain recombines TRBV28 with TRBJ1-5, with 7 bases that match TRBD1. Looked up from germline, CDR1 is MDHEN and CDR2 is SYDVKM. The junction had 13 bases not matched to a gene; V was cut back by 10 bases and J by 7 bases. CDR3 length: 14 amino acids. The CDR3 nucleotides read TGTGCCACCCAGGGACAGTCCCCCCGACAGCCCCAGCATTTT. Residues: CATQGQSPRQPQHF.

This rearrangement joins TRBV27 to TRBJ2-7; weak D call: TRBD2 (5 bases). From germline, CDR1 is MNHEY and CDR2 SMNVEV (reference sequence). The CDR3 spans 17 residues. Trimming took 7 bases from V and 4 from J, leaving 26 bases between them. The CDR3 DNA reads as TGTGCCAGCATCCTTAAGGCCCGTGAGGGCCCCGGTTACGAGCAGTACTTC. It yields the protein CASILKAREGPGYEQYF.

The chain uses TRBV28 and TRBJ2-1; D possibly corresponds to TRBD2 (6 bases). V was pared by 2 bases and J by 0 bases, with 14 bases between. Germline V gene data show CDR1 as MDHEN and CDR2 as SYDVKM. The CDR3 contains 17 residues. The CDR3 protein is CASSLERAASSYNEQFF. DNA for the CDR3: TGTGCCAGCAGTTTAGAGCGGGCAGCCAGCTCCTACAATGAGCAGTTCTTC.

V usage is TRBV25-1 and J usage is TRBJ1-1; a weak D match, TRBD1 (5 bases). This CDR3 spans 13 amino acids. Germline V gene lookup returns CDR1 MGHDK and CDR2 SYGVNS. Deletions cut 10 bases from V and 0 bases from J, with 12 bases between. CDR3 nucleotides: TGTGCCACCAGGGAGCTGATGAACACTGAAGCTTTCTTT. As protein: CATRELMNTEAFF.

This chain uses TRBV15 with TRBJ2-7; 10 nucleotides agree with TRBD2. The J segment lost 3 bases and the V segment lost 0 bases, leaving 5 bases of the junction unmatched. This CDR3 is 16 amino acids long. Germline V gene sequence: CDR1 LNHNV, CDR2 YYDKDF (reference sequence). DNA for the CDR3: TGTGCCACCAGCAGAGATCGGAGCGGGAGGGACTACGAGCAGTACTTC. Translation gives CATSRDRSGRDYEQYF.

CDR3 bases: TGTGCCAGCAGCGTAGTGGCGGGACTTAATGAAAAACTGTTTTTT. Translated: CASSVVAGLNEKLFF. This chain uses TRBV9 with TRBJ1-4; D perhaps matches TRBD1 (5 bases). The CDR3 consists of 15 residues. Germline CDR1 reads SGDLS; CDR2 reads YYNGEE. V lost 0 bases and J lost 4, with 10 bases in between. Full variable domain (missing parts from reference TRBV9 and TRBJ1-4): DSGVTQTPKHLITATGQRVTLRCSPRSGDLSVYWYQQSLDQGLQFLIQYYNGEERAKGNILERFSAQQFPDLHSELNLSSLELGDSALYFCASSVVAGLNEKLFFGSGTQLSVL.

The chain couples TRBV5-4 to TRBJ2-7; TRBD1 agrees at 9 bases. CDR3 length: 15 residues. V dropped 1 base and J dropped 6; count of bases not matched to a gene: 8. CDR1 and CDR2 (germline): SGHNT, YYREEE (reference sequence). The CDR3 nucleotides are TGTGCCAGCAGCTTGCCTGGGACAGGGACCCTCGAGCAGTACTTC. It codes for CASSLPGTGTLEQYF.

In its sample, this clone was seen once. CDR3 region: CASSRGGNTEAFF. DNA for the CDR3: TGTGCCAGCAGCCGGGGGGGGAACACTGAAGCTTTCTTT. The V and J genes are TRBV9 and TRBJ1-1; the D gene is possibly TRBD1 (5 bases). V gave up 4 bases and J gave up 1 base, with 8 bases separating them. Germline V gives CDR1 SGDLS, CDR2 YYNGEE. CDR3 size: 13 residues.

The chain is built from TRBV7-2 and TRBJ2-5; D is possibly TRBD2 (5 bases). The CDR3 sequence is 14 residues long. Germline V gene sequence: CDR1 SGHTA, CDR2 FQGNSA. V was clipped by 1 base and J by 5 bases, with 11 bases between them. CDR3 in amino acids: CASSLVRSVETQYF. The CDR3 nucleotides are TGTGCCAGCAGCTTAGTGCGTAGCGTTGAGACCCAGTACTTC.